The rows below give T cell receptor beta chains drawn from one sample of a study of cytomegalovirus exposure and HLA in healthy donors. Sequencing was performed with immunoSEQ multiplex PCR; in TCRdb, only in-frame clones are kept and a portion is missing. This table lists 150,000 or so clones. Sequencing was done on a sample of PBMCs. These receptors all come from a woman in her forties or fifties in good health and CMV-seronegative. Both conserved end residues are part of each CDR3. The D gene is left open where the match is weak.

j_call cdr3_length d_call v_call cdr3_aa cdr3_nt
TRBJ2-1 13 NA TRBV25-1 CASSEYGGNEQFF TGTGCCAGCAGTGAATACGGCGGCAATGAGCAGTTCTTC
TRBJ1-1 14 NA TRBV13 CASSVTRVNTEAFF TGTGCCAGCAGCGTTACCAGGGTTAACACTGAAGCTTTCTTT
TRBJ1-2 14 TRBD1 TRBV6-1 CASSLTGANDGYTF TGTGCCAGCAGCTTGACAGGGGCGAACGATGGCTACACCTTC
TRBJ1-5 14 NA TRBV9 CASSVGRAHQPQHF TGTGCCAGCAGCGTAGGCAGGGCCCATCAGCCCCAGCATTTT
TRBJ1-1 13 NA TRBV9 CASSPPIRSGAFF TGTGCCAGCAGCCCCCCGATTCGGTCTGGAGCTTTCTTT
TRBJ2-7 14 NA TRBV5-5 CASSLGAGAHEQYF TGTGCCAGCAGCTTAGGGGCAGGGGCCCACGAGCAGTACTTC
TRBJ2-7 14 TRBD1 TRBV6-5 CASSRTGGAYEQYF TGTGCCAGCAGTAGGACAGGGGGCGCCTACGAGCAGTACTTC
TRBJ1-5 15 NA TRBV7-2 CASSLGGIRNQPQHF TGTGCCAGCAGCTTGGGAGGGATACGCAATCAGCCCCAGCATTTT
TRBJ2-7 12 NA TRBV13 CASSLTRNEQYF TGTGCCAGCAGCCTCACTCGAAACGAGCAGTACTTC
TRBJ2-3 16 TRBD2 TRBV28 CASSLGASGGENTQYF TGTGCCAGCAGTTTAGGGGCTAGCGGGGGTGAAAATACGCAGTATTTT
TRBJ2-5 14 NA TRBV5-1 CASKTQGSGETQYF TGCGCCAGCAAGACTCAAGGTTCGGGAGAGACCCAGTACTTC
TRBJ1-5 12 NA TRBV6-1 CASSLPNQPQHF TGTGCCAGCAGTCTACCCAATCAGCCCCAGCATTTT
TRBJ1-1 16 TRBD1 TRBV7-9 CASSWDPGQAITEAFF TGTGCCAGCAGCTGGGACCCGGGACAGGCTATCACTGAAGCTTTCTTT
TRBJ1-3 14 NA TRBV7-8 CASSPQGSGNTIYF TGTGCCAGCAGCCCTCAGGGCTCTGGAAACACCATATATTTT
TRBJ2-5 14 NA TRBV5-1 CASSYSLIQETQYF TGCGCCAGCAGCTACAGTCTAATCCAAGAGACCCAGTACTTC
TRBJ1-1 15 TRBD1 TRBV28 CASSLLGTGDTEAFF TGTGCCAGCAGTTTACTGGGGACAGGGGACACTGAAGCTTTCTTT
TRBJ2-5 16 TRBD2 TRBV5-5 CASSTGLAGGQETQYF TGTGCCAGCAGCACGGGACTAGCGGGGGGACAAGAGACCCAGTACTTC
TRBJ1-1 13 NA TRBV5-1 CASSLGANTEAFF TGCGCCAGCAGCTTGGGGGCGAACACTGAAGCTTTCTTT
TRBJ2-1 16 TRBD2 TRBV6-4 CASRATSGRSYNEQFF TGTGCCAGCAGAGCGACTAGCGGACGCTCCTACAATGAGCAGTTCTTC
TRBJ2-3 13 NA TRBV6-5 CASSYSLGDTQYF TGTGCCAGCAGTTATAGTCTCGGAGATACGCAGTATTTT